This T cell receptor beta chain is from a study of cytomegalovirus exposure and HLA in healthy donors (TCRdb year 2017). Regarding the study in general: An earlier analysis of about 560 of the donors reported 276 Gb of sequence data and 95 million to 120 million unique TCR beta sequences obtained from some 170 million T cells. A later genetic analysis used genome-wide SNP genotypes for about 60% of the 666 donors, treating that subset as a discovery cohort. Roughly 300 gigabases of sequencing data and around 90 million unique TCR sequences made up an early release that covered fewer than 650 HLA-typed donors. Of the 350 to 450 genotyped donors, 65% to 90% were placed in the genetic ancestry cluster associated with self-reported Caucasian donors. In an earlier analysis of around 540 of the donors, high-throughput TCR beta sequencing was used to judge whether each TCR beta V gene segment behaved as functional or pseudogenic. Roughly 5 DR-DQ haplotypes were handled as single units for association and clustering, since linkage in the cohort was strong. Rather than drawing on any new phenotypic data, the later analysis identified candidate immune exposures from TCR beta sequences and the way those sequences occurred across donors. Besides the first cohort of 666 subjects, a separate validation cohort made up of 120 different subjects was used. To study patterns of TCR occurrence, a later analysis re-analyzed previously published TCR beta repertoires from around 670 donors and added high-resolution HLA genotyping. High-throughput TCR immunosequencing, statistical association of individual TCRs with disease status, and machine learning were combined to predict cytomegalovirus infection status. On average, roughly 250,000 unique TCR beta nucleotide sequences were sequenced per donor among 398 genotyped donors of the cohort, with 15% to 20% of those sequences being non-productive. The T cell repertoires of 666 subjects were profiled by immunosequencing and related to cytomegalovirus serostatus. The aim of the study was to test whether cataloging public T cell receptors could identify signatures of past pathogen exposure. Class I and class II HLA loci were covered by the typing at four-digit resolution. The number of typed donors differed by locus: roughly 620-640 for A, B, C, DRB1 and DQB1; some 540 for DQA1; 606 for DPA1; and approximately 450 for DPB1. Alongside the repertoire data, information on donor age, sex, ethnicity and CMV serostatus was compiled. Every discovery cohort repertoire had been produced on one sequencing platform.

Library creation used the immunoSEQ multiplex PCR assay. The multiplex PCR relied on a mix of 60 forward primers for TCR Vbeta segments and 13 reverse primers for TCR Jbeta segments. The CDR3 region of rearranged TCR beta genes was amplified from genomic DNA by a multiplex PCR assay. The Illumina HiSeq System was used to sequence the amplified TCR beta libraries as 87-base-pair reads. The paper's data handling went like this. Across the 700 or so repertoires, a later analysis counted 78 million or so unique TCR beta chains, around 10 million of which were shared by at least two donors. To remove PCR and sequencing errors, raw reads were error-corrected and collapsed into unique sequences using a nearest-neighbor algorithm that merged closely related sequences. Alignment of CDR3 sequences to IMGT reference sequences was used to assign V, D and J gene segments. For a sequence to be retained, a match of at least six nucleotides to both a V gene segment and a J gene segment was required. A rearrangement was called productive if the CDR3 had no stop codons and remained in frame with V and J, and every other rearrangement was called non-productive. Following IMGT convention, CDR3 was defined as the stretch from the second conserved V-encoded cysteine to the conserved J-encoded phenylalanine. The earlier analysis of more than 450 of the donors excluded sequences that lacked an unambiguous match to a single V gene segment. In an earlier analysis of 587 of the donors, V segments were called functional above 56.7% productive rearrangements and were called segregating when the between-donor standard deviation exceeded 5%. A statistical classification framework was developed to diagnose cytomegalovirus status using the catalog of TCR beta chain sequences. In a later analysis, V and J genes were assigned by comparing TCR nucleotide sequences against IMGT/GENE-DB human TR gene sequences. A later analysis assigned CDR3 sequences and most-parsimonious VDJ recombination scenarios with the TCRdist pipeline. In a later analysis, each TCR beta chain was defined by its CDR3 amino acid sequence together with its V-gene family, and reads lacking a unique V-gene family were excluded. In a later analysis, 450 to 600 highly shared, low-generation-probability nucleotide sequences were removed to address suspected cross-contamination and a sequencing artifact. For each public chain, a later analysis derived a clonal expansion index from normalized ranks of inferred template counts within each repertoire. A later analysis computed generation probabilities with a VDJ recombination model fitted to out-of-frame rearrangements, and checked the results against IGoR. In a later analysis, hypergeometric tests were used to score TCR-TCR, TCR-HLA and TCR-CMV co-occurrence, with a repertoire-size bias correction applied to TCR pairs. A later analysis estimated false discovery rates by permuting HLA or CMV assignments 20 times. In a later analysis, co-occurring TCRs were grouped using DBSCAN, with TCRdist sequence similarity added in when clustering inside HLA-allele-positive subsets. For co-occurrence clustering, repertoires with fewer than 30,000 or more than 120,000 public chains were excluded, along with roughly 5 repertoires with anomalous nucleotide sharing. As stored in TCRdb, this immuneACCESS dataset retains in-frame rearrangements with V and J assigned. A fraction of the clones does not appear; measured against another copy, unresolved V genes explain less than half of the discrepancy, and the remainder lacks a known reason. From that table come the V and J calls and clone size; the DNA was used to work out D and trimming. The sample records 45,000 to 65,000 clones, roughly 80% of which are singletons. The top ten constitute around 1.4% of the sample.

A word on this clone: Its antigen is not yet known. It has no much larger one-base neighbor in the sample; base qualities were not kept.

From the cysteine through the phenylalanine, the CDR3 covers 15 amino acids. Only the CDR3 DNA stays, 45 bases, in frame from base 1. Looking up the germline V gene (reference sequence) yields CDR1 SGHKS and CDR2 YYEKEE. V sheds 3 bases and J sheds 4 bases, leaving 16 bases between their ends. On the study overall, not on this receptor specifically: A further reported finding was that TCR beta sequences accurately predicted the HLA-A and HLA-B alleles for most subjects in the first cohort. It was suggested by the authors that the approach could potentially be generalized to other disease states and immunological phenotypes. Across donors, most TCR sequences were observed very rarely, whereas some public TCRs were present in many individuals. The classifier was reported to diagnose cytomegalovirus status with high specificity and sensitivity in both the original cohort and the validation cohort. In vitro tests confirmed that three of the cytomegalovirus-associated TCR beta chains recognize cytomegalovirus antigens. A cluster of highly shared sequence variants was judged likely to be a technical artifact of the sequencing pipeline. According to a later analysis, most CMV-associated TCR beta chains appeared to be HLA-restricted, and the HLA associations seemed to be driven largely by CMV exposure. The 87-base-pair reads could not distinguish some IMGT-functional V segments, including TRBV6-2 and TRBV6-3, so those segments were excluded. Because counts were too low, more than 15 rarely observed V segments, including chromosome 9 orphons, were left out of the earlier analysis of 587 of the donors. This cohort had only TCR beta chains sequenced, and the lack of alpha or paired-chain data limited which features could be detected. V-gene and J-gene trimming of TCR beta chains was associated with a missense DCLRE1C variant in a later genetic analysis, and the association was replicated in an independent cohort. In a later analysis, TCR association rates were found to vary across HLA loci, with the most associated TCRs seen for DRB1 alleles and the fewest for HLA-C alleles. When HLA alleles, especially DR and DQ, strongly co-occurred, attributing TCR associations to individual alleles was difficult. Linkage disequilibrium might explain the correlated functional status among segregating V segments, but an unknown experimental factor could not be excluded. The only immune exposure information available for the cohort was CMV serostatus. In a later analysis, HLA-associated TCR beta chains showed more clonal expansion and lower generation probabilities than non-associated chains that were equally common. In a later analysis, around 15,000 TCR beta sequences were associated with specific HLA alleles at a false discovery rate of 0.05. A later analysis reported that several top co-occurrence clusters appeared linked to parvovirus B19, influenza, CMV and Epstein-Barr virus. In the study, around 150 TCR beta chains were listed as associated with cytomegalovirus. According to a later genetic analysis, donors in an Asian-associated ancestry cluster had fewer N-insertions in productive TCRs than the approximately 610-donor mean. In an earlier analysis of under 600 of the donors, most TCR beta V segments were observed in productive rearrangements about 90% or about 30% of the time, broadly matching IMGT annotations. Because HLA typing was unavailable for some donors at each locus, only the typed subset was used in association tests. Roughly uniform sequencing depth across donors was assumed in presence/absence analyses, although this assumption may not hold.

The cohort was made up of under 800 healthy bone marrow donors. At the time of sampling, every cohort member was nominally healthy, though immune exposures that went unrecorded were likely present. The donor tested CMV seronegative and was one of the 352 seronegative cohort members. Each donor provided a peripheral blood sample, and peripheral blood mononuclear cells were used for TCR beta sequencing. The Qiagen DNeasy Blood Extraction Kit was used to extract genomic DNA from the blood cell samples. The sequence is built from TRBV5-5 and TRBJ1-1, with the D segment identity uncertain. The sequence derives from a man between 25 and 39 years old in good health and CMV-seronegative. Input material: PBMCs. CDR3 reads: CASSSIPERSTEAFF. The DNA sequence reads TGTGCCAGCAGCTCAATCCCCGAAAGGAGCACTGAAGCTTTCTTT.